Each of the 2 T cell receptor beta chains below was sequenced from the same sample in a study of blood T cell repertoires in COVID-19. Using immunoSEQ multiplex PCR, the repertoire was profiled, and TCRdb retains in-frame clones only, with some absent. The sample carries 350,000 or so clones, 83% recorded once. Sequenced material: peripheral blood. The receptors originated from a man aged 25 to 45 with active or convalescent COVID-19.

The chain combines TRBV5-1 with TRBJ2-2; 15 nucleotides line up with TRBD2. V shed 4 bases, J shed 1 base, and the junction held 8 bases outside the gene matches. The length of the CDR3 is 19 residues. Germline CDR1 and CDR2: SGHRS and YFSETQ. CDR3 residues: CASSGPGLAGGKNTGELFF. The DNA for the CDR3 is TGCGCCAGCAGCGGACCGGGACTAGCGGGGGGTAAGAACACCGGGGAGCTGTTTTTT.

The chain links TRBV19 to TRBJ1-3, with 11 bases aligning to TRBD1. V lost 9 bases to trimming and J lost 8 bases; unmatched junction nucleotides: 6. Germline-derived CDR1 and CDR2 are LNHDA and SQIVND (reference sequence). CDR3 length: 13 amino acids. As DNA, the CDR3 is TGTGCCAGCACCGGGACAGGGGGAGACACCATATATTTT. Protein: CASTGTGGDTIYF.